Listed below are T cell receptor beta chains from one sample, sequenced in a study of blood T cell repertoires in COVID-19. The protocol was immunoSEQ multiplex PCR, while the TCRdb copy is restricted to in-frame clones and leaves out a portion. The sample lists roughly 88,000 clones; roughly 80% were seen once. The specimen was peripheral blood. The receptor set was obtained from a woman aged 80 or older with acute or convalescent COVID-19. CDR3s include the opening cysteine and the closing phenylalanine or tryptophan. D genes are given only for firm matches.

j_gene | d_gene | v_gene | CDR3aa
TRBJ2-1 | TRBD1 | TRBV7-2 | CASSLAPGGPGEQFF
TRBJ1-1 | - | TRBV6-4 | CASSFSEAFF
TRBJ1-2 | - | TRBV9 | CASSLAVNYGYTF
TRBJ1-2 | - | TRBV24-1 | CATSDGQSRGYTF
TRBJ2-7 | TRBD1 | TRBV6-5 | CASRTGTGSYEQYF
TRBJ2-7 | - | TRBV2 | CASSETRVEQYF
TRBJ1-5 | - | TRBV18 | CASSPGQQVSSNQPQHF
TRBJ2-1 | - | TRBV27 | CASSSGQPGYNEQFF
TRBJ2-7 | TRBD2 | TRBV7-2 | CASSLVGGILGEQYF
TRBJ2-3 | TRBD1 | TRBV7-2 | CASSASGQGITDTQYF
TRBJ1-6 | TRBD1 | TRBV6-5 | CASSYFGQGGNSPLHF
TRBJ2-3 | TRBD2 | TRBV7-2 | CASSPGTRSTDTQYF
TRBJ1-5 | TRBD1 | TRBV13 | CASSFTGTGGSGNQPQHF
TRBJ2-2 | TRBD2 | TRBV11-2 | CASSPGQERGNTGELFF
TRBJ1-5 | - | TRBV19 | CAGGDWSGSNQPQHF
TRBJ1-2 | - | TRBV6-5 | CASSYSGTSNYGYTF
TRBJ2-6 | TRBD2 | TRBV19 | CASSAGLAGTGANVLTF
TRBJ2-7 | - | TRBV6-1 | CASSEARQYEQYF
TRBJ2-7 | TRBD2 | TRBV10-3 | CAISDSSLAGASYEQYF
TRBJ1-6 | - | TRBV18 | CASSPIRSNSPLHF
TRBJ1-4 | - | TRBV3-1/TRBV3-2 | CASSSLANEKLFF
TRBJ2-2 | - | TRBV7-2 | CASSYRVLGTGELFF
TRBJ2-3 | - | TRBV15 | CATSRGGSDTQYF
TRBJ1-5 | - | TRBV28 | CASVGGNQPQHF
TRBJ1-5 | - | TRBV18 | CASSPPEGGGIPQHF
TRBJ2-5 | TRBD1 | TRBV6-5 | CASSSADRGFGETQYF
TRBJ1-1 | - | TRBV30 | CAWSWRAEAFF
TRBJ1-1 | - | TRBV3-1/TRBV3-2 | CASSQGAIQGTEAFF
TRBJ2-6 | - | TRBV30 | CAWSVTLGGRFVEANVLTF
TRBJ2-3 | TRBD2 | TRBV11-2 | CASSAWTSATDTQYF
TRBJ2-5 | - | TRBV21-1 | CASSKGAAGETQYF
TRBJ1-2 | - | TRBV3-1/TRBV3-2 | CASSQDAGGYTF
TRBJ1-1 | - | TRBV11-2 | CASSPTGIINTEAFF
TRBJ2-2 | TRBD1 | TRBV5-8 | CASRRGQLNTGELFF
TRBJ2-2 | - | TRBV7-9 | CASSLGGRGSGELFF
TRBJ1-4 | TRBD1 | TRBV19 | CASSIQDRKEKLFF
TRBJ2-1 | - | TRBV9 | CASSVKNEQFF
TRBJ2-3 | TRBD1 | TRBV24-1 | CATSETGGGTDTQYF
TRBJ1-2 | - | TRBV6-5 | CASSYGGSSYGYTF
TRBJ2-7 | TRBD2 | TRBV3-1/TRBV3-2 | CASSQLGRGGDEQYF
TRBJ2-7 | TRBD2 | TRBV19 | CASRPGLAPYEQYF
TRBJ2-1 | - | TRBV30 | CAWDHVASSYNEQFF
TRBJ1-5 | TRBD1 | TRBV19 | CASSPRQGRRNQPQHF
TRBJ2-4 | TRBD1 | TRBV28 | CASSLGQGAYIQYF
TRBJ1-2 | TRBD1 | TRBV9 | CASSAAGTGDGYTF
TRBJ1-6 | TRBD1 | TRBV6-2/TRBV6-3 | CASSYPGQLRPLHF
TRBJ2-5 | TRBD2 | TRBV9 | CASSVATSGGLQETQYF
TRBJ1-1 | - | TRBV3-1/TRBV3-2 | CASSPLGLGHTEAFF